The sequence of this T cell receptor beta chain was determined in a study of blood T cell repertoires in COVID-19. Whole-study context: Italy, Spain and the United States were the sources of the convalescent and acute COVID-19 samples.

Here immunoSEQ multiplex PCR was the method, and the copy in TCRdb shows in-frame clones only, minus some. The sample comprises some 250,000 clones, around 82% of which are singletons, and roughly 8.8% rests with the top ten. V lost 1 base, J lost 7 bases, and 8 bases lay in between. This CDR3 has 12 amino acids. Germline-derived CDR1 and CDR2 are MGHRA and YSYEKL. Specimen: peripheral blood. The gene calls are TRBV4-1 and TRBJ2-7; D might be TRBD2 (5 bases). The source of this sequence is a man aged 35-49 years with active or convalescent COVID-19. This chain's CDR3 is CASSQGRGEQYF. The DNA of the CDR3 is TGCGCCAGCAGCCAAGGACGAGGGGAGCAGTACTTC.